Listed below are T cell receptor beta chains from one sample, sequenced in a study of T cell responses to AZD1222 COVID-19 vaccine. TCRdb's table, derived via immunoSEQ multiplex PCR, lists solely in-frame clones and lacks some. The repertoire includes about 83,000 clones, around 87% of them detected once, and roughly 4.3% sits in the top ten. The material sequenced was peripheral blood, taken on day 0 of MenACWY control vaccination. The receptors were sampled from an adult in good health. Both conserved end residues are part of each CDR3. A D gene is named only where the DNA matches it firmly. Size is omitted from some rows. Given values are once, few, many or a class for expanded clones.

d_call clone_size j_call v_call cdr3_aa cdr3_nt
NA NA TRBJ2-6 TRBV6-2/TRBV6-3 CASSLTAIWVGVSGANVLTF TGTGCCAGCAGCTTGACAGCGATCTGGGTAGGAGTCTCTGGGGCCAACGTCCTGACTTTC
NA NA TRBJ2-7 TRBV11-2 CASSPWAGGGEQYF TGTGCCAGCAGCCCATGGGCAGGGGGGGGCGAGCAGTACTTC
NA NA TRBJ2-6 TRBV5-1 CASSLWGTGAGANVLTF TGCGCCAGCAGCTTGTGGGGAACAGGAGCCGGGGCCAACGTCCTGACTTTC
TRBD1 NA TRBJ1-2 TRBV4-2 CASSQDYRGATNYGYTF TGTGCCAGCAGCCAAGACTACAGGGGGGCCACTAACTATGGCTACACCTTC
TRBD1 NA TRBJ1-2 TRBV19 CASSIDQGVGGYTF TGTGCCAGTAGTATAGATCAGGGGGTAGGAGGCTACACCTTC
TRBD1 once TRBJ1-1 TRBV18 CASSRGTGGTEAFF TGTGCCAGCTCTCGGGGGACAGGCGGGACTGAAGCTTTCTTT
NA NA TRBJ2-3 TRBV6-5 CASRLEMGGTQYF TGTGCCAGCAGGCTTGAAATGGGGGGTACGCAGTATTTT
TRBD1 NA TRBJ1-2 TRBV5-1 CASSSGQGSGYTF TGCGCCAGCAGCTCTGGACAGGGTAGCGGCTACACCTTC
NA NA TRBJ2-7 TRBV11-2 CASSFGDLRTYEQYF TGTGCCAGCAGCTTCGGGGACCTGAGAACCTACGAGCAGTACTTC
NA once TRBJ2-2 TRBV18 CASSPSIEAGELFF TGTGCCAGCTCACCGAGTATAGAGGCCGGGGAGCTGTTTTTT
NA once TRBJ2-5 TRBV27 CASSFASTVREAQYF TGTGCCAGCAGTTTTGCTTCTACGGTTAGGGAGGCCCAGTACTTC
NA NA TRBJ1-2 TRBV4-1 CASSSRHGGYTF TGCGCCAGCAGCTCTCGACACGGCGGCTACACCTTC
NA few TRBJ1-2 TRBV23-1 CASAKRNYGYTF TGCGCCAGCGCGAAGAGAAACTATGGCTACACCTTC
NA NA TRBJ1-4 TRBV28 CASSQGPGWGEKLFF TGTGCCAGCAGTCAAGGACCGGGCTGGGGTGAAAAACTGTTTTTT
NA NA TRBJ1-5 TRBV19 CASSTEYQPQHF TGTGCCAGTAGTACAGAGTATCAGCCCCAGCATTTT
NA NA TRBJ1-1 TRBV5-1 CASSRGTENTEAFF TGCGCCAGCAGCCGCGGGACGGAGAACACTGAAGCTTTCTTT
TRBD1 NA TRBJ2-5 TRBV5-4 CASSLEGGKETQYF TGTGCCAGCAGCTTGGAAGGGGGCAAGGAGACCCAGTACTTC
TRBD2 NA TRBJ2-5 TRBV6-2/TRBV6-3 CASSYGFGAGVQYF TGTGCCAGCAGTTACGGATTTGGGGCGGGGGTCCAGTACTTC
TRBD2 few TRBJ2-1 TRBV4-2 CASSQGERGDYNEQFF TGTGCCAGCAGCCAAGGTGAGCGGGGGGACTACAATGAGCAGTTCTTC
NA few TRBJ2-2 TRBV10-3 CAISDHGPQGGELFF TGTGCCATCAGTGACCACGGACCCCAAGGCGGGGAGCTGTTTTTT
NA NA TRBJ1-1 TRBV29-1 CSVVGSRTEAFF TGCAGCGTTGTAGGGTCTCGAACTGAAGCTTTCTTT
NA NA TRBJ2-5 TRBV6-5 CASSFPGGEGQETQYF TGTGCCAGCAGTTTCCCAGGGGGGGAGGGACAAGAGACCCAGTACTTC
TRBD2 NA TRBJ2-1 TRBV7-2 CASSLTSASYNEQFF TGTGCCAGCAGCCTAACTAGCGCCTCCTACAATGAGCAGTTCTTC
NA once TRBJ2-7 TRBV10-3 CAISGGRDNTYEQYF TGTGCCATCAGTGGGGGCCGCGACAACACCTACGAGCAGTACTTC
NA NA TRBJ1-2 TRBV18 CASSPLNDSTYGYTF TGTGCCAGCTCACCACTCAACGACAGCACCTATGGCTACACCTTC
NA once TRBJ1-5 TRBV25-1 CASSAGPAEVNQPQHF TGTGCCAGCAGCGCGGGCCCCGCCGAGGTCAATCAGCCCCAGCATTTT
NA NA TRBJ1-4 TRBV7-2 CASTLGGDTNEKLFF TGTGCCAGCACCCTCGGGGGGGACACCAATGAAAAACTGTTTTTT
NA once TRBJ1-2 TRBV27 CASSYLGVNYGYTF TGTGCCAGCAGTTATCTTGGAGTTAACTATGGCTACACCTTC
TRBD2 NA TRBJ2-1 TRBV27 CASSPSYASGRNEQFF TGTGCCAGCAGTCCCTCATACGCTAGCGGGAGGAATGAGCAGTTCTTC
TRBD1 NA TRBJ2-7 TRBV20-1 CSASKLDRGLQEQYF TGCAGTGCTAGTAAACTGGACAGGGGGCTTCAAGAGCAGTACTTC
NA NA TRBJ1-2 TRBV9 CASSAPPGPHYGYTF TGTGCCAGCAGCGCCCCGCCCGGGCCGCACTATGGCTACACCTTC
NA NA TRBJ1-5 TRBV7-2 CASSLDGQPQHF TGTGCCAGCAGCTTAGATGGGCAGCCCCAGCATTTT
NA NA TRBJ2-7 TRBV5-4 CASSLHWGRVAEQYF TGTGCCAGCAGCTTGCACTGGGGGCGCGTGGCTGAGCAGTACTTC
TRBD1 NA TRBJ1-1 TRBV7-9 CASSPRTGLRTEAFF TGTGCCAGCAGCCCAAGGACAGGGCTGAGAACTGAAGCTTTCTTT
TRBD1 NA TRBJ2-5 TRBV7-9 CASSVQGAIKKTQYF TGTGCCAGCAGCGTCCAGGGGGCGATAAAAAAGACCCAGTACTTC
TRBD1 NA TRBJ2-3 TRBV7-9 CASSPRDRGTDTQYF TGTGCCAGCAGCCCACGGGACAGGGGTACAGATACGCAGTATTTT
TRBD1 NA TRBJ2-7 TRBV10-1 CASNRDRVGEQYF TGCGCCAGTAACCGGGACAGGGTTGGTGAGCAGTACTTC